This T cell receptor (beta chain) was observed in a study of shared clonotypes between healthy human individuals (dated by TCRdb to the early 2020s). Describing the broader study: The cohort included a few men and a couple of women between 18 and 49 years of age. For each donor, CD4 naive and CD4 memory were each given three plates, CD8 naive was given two plates, and CD8 memory was given one plate. To estimate repertoire size and how much clonotypes are shared between individuals, the study performed deep sequencing of blood TCR repertoires from roughly five healthy adults. To increase sequencing depth and limit assay-specific biases, different laboratories used diverse techniques to prepare libraries and sequence TCR repertoires. Leukapheresis yielded between about 0.9 and 9 billion PBMCs per donor.

Using the deep immunoSEQ assay, TCR CDR3 regions were amplified from genomic DNA by multiplex PCR. For each cell subset, the extracted genomic DNA was distributed evenly across all wells of several immunoSEQ 96-well plates, and each plate served as one replicate. For sorted subsets, about 0.2 ug genomic DNA, equal to 30,000 or so T cell genomes, was loaded into each replicate PCR. The purified libraries were quantified using a Qubit 3.0 fluorometer, sized with a Bioanalyzer 2100, and then quantified again using the KAPA Library Quantification kit. Each immunoSEQ 96-well plate was sequenced on its own single-read 150-cycle Illumina NextSeq 550 flow cell. Per the original workflow: Because only junctional sequences without quality scores were contained in the immunoSEQ output, filtering matching that applied to full-length reads could not be performed. To assign V/J genes and CDR3, sequences were annotated using PyIR, a Python wrapper for IgBLAST v1.9, with IMGT germline references. Reads were removed for weak V/J assignments (E-value above 1e-6), missing CDR3, stop codons, out-of-frame junctions, or ambiguous translated residues. V3J clonotypes were defined as sequences sharing the same inferred V gene, J gene, and CDR3 amino acid sequence. Percentage overlap between repertoires was computed as shared unique clonotypes divided by the size of the smaller repertoire. RTK rarefaction, the Chao1 estimator, and Recon v2.1 estimates of unobserved clonotypes were used to assess repertoire richness. OLGA was used to compute generation probabilities for all TCRbeta clonotypes that the gDNA method yielded from several donors. TCRdb provides this immuneACCESS table in a form limited to in-frame rearrangements. Some clones are lacking; in checked studies, under half of them reflect an unresolved V gene, and why the rest are absent is not known. The DNA was the basis for D and trimming; V, J and clone size are from that table. The sample table contains some 2,500,000 clones; only one count was recorded for about 90% of them. Around 0.4% of the sample goes to the ten largest clones.

V drops 4 bases and J drops 0 bases, leaving 10 bases in between. Spanning cysteine to phenylalanine, the CDR3 consists of 15 amino acids. Here the CDR3 DNA is all that survives: 45 bases in frame from base 1. Taken from the germline V gene, the CDR1 and CDR2 loops are SGHAT and FQNNGV. Turning to this clone: This clone's antigen is unknown. No base qualities exist here, and no much larger clone lies one base off it.

What the work shows at the level of the full study, not this receptor alone: Pairwise subsampling led to the expectation that sequencing depth would affect the degree of clonotype sharing among donors. Sharing across four donors was observed for around 5% of naive CD4, under 4% of naive CD8, 2% to 2.5% of memory CD4, and around 0.4% of memory CD8 clonotypes. The small number of donors limited the genetic and exposure-history diversity represented. Higher generation probabilities were observed for clonotypes shared by all four sorted-subset donors than for non-shared clonotypes. Naive subsets generally had larger estimated clonotype richness than memory subsets. Sampling was limited to blood, and TCR repertoires in tissue likely differ from TCR repertoires in blood. Rarefaction of sorted-subset datasets indicated incomplete sequencing despite the large sequencing depth.

Donors were healthy HIV-negative adults with no recently reported acute infections or vaccinations. Every donor was a Caucasian adult living in Nashville, Tennessee, USA. CD4+ T cells were enriched by magnetic negative selection, after which naive cells were positively selected on CD45RA and the negative fraction was taken as the memory subset. After blood collection by leukapheresis, PBMCs were isolated using Ficoll-Histopaque density gradient centrifugation and then cryopreserved in the vapor phase of liquid nitrogen. Analytical flow cytometry was used to check the purity and quantity of every magnetically sorted T cell population. Each sorted fraction had its genomic DNA isolated and then quantified by UV absorbance on a Nanodrop 2000c.

Material for sequencing was naive CD4+ T cells from PBMCs. What the cell subset or site label conveys for this sample: CD45RA+ positively selected. The receptor comes from a man aged 18 to 29 in good health. Some clones in this sample may be carry-over from other donors' samples. The sequence is built from TRBV11-2 and TRBJ1-3, with no confidently assigned D gene. Read as DNA, the sequence is TGTGCCAGCAGCTCAACCAGGTTCTCTGGAAACACCATATATTTT. Its protein product is CASSSTRFSGNTIYF.